A selection of T cell receptor beta chains follows, all from one sample in a study of cytomegalovirus exposure and HLA in healthy donors. Some clones are missing from TCRdb's copy, which holds only in-frame ones; the method was immunoSEQ multiplex PCR. This table holds about 170,000 clones, around 92% found once. Sequencing input: PBMCs. The source is a man aged 18 to 30 in good health and CMV-seropositive. CDR3s include the opening cysteine and the closing phenylalanine or tryptophan. A D gene is named only where the DNA matches it firmly. Clone size is shown for a subset of rows, as once, few, many or a class of expanded clone.

NA	NA	TRBV28	TRBJ1-1	TGTGCCAGCAGCCCCCCGTGGCAGGGCACTGAAGCTTTCTTT	CASSPPWQGTEAFF
once	NA	TRBV4-2	TRBJ2-1	TGTGCCAGCAGCCAATACTACTCTAGCGACTCCTACAATGAGCAGTTCTTC	CASSQYYSSDSYNEQFF
NA	NA	TRBV29-1	TRBJ2-7	TGCAGCGTTGGCAGGGAATCGAGCGAGCAGTACTTC	CSVGRESSEQYF
few	TRBD2	TRBV29-1	TRBJ2-5	TGCAGCGTTGAAAGGGGTAGCGGGAGGACAGAGACCCAGTACTTC	CSVERGSGRTETQYF
NA	NA	TRBV7-8	TRBJ1-2	TGTGCCAGCAGCGTCACCCGGTACAGTAGTTATGGCTACACCTTC	CASSVTRYSSYGYTF
once	TRBD2	TRBV6-1	TRBJ2-1	TGTGCCAGCAGTGAAGGGGGGGGAGGGCGCAATGAGCAGTTCTTC	CASSEGGGGRNEQFF
NA	TRBD2	TRBV5-1	TRBJ2-1	TGCGCCAGCAGCTTGCTAGCGGGAAATCATGATGAGCAGTTCTTC	CASSLLAGNHDEQFF
once	TRBD1	TRBV9	TRBJ2-7	TGTGCCAGCAGCGGGGGACAGAACTCCTACGAGCAGTACTTC	CASSGGQNSYEQYF
NA	TRBD1	TRBV6-1	TRBJ2-4	TGTGCCAGCACCACGACAGGGGCCAAAAACATTCAGTACTTC	CASTTTGAKNIQYF
NA	NA	TRBV5-8	TRBJ2-1	TGTGCCAGCAGCTGGGGAGGTATATACAATGAGCAGTTCTTC	CASSWGGIYNEQFF
NA	TRBD2	TRBV7-2	TRBJ2-3	TGTGCCAGCAGCTTAGCGGGAGGGCCAACAGATACGCAGTATTTT	CASSLAGGPTDTQYF
NA	TRBD2	TRBV28	TRBJ2-2	TGTGCCAGCAGTTATTTTGACAAGGCGCCGGGACTAGCGGGAGGCGACGCGAACACCGGGGAGCTGTTTTTT	CASSYFDKAPGLAGGDANTGELFF
NA	NA	TRBV6-1	TRBJ1-1	TGTGCCAGCAGTGAAGATGGTACAGGGTCTGGGGAAGCTTTCTTT	CASSEDGTGSGEAFF
NA	TRBD2	TRBV2	TRBJ2-5	TGTGCCAGCAGTACCCTCGGGACTAGCGTAGAGACCCAGTACTTC	CASSTLGTSVETQYF
NA	NA	TRBV14	TRBJ2-1	TGTGCCAGCAGCCAATATAGTGAGCAGTTCTTC	CASSQYSEQFF
NA	TRBD1	TRBV5-6	TRBJ1-2	TGTGCCAGCAGCGTCGAACAGGGGGGGGGCTACACCTTC	CASSVEQGGGYTF
NA	TRBD1	TRBV19	TRBJ2-5	TGTGCCAGCGGGGACAGGGGGCCAGAGACCCAGTACTTC	CASGDRGPETQYF
NA	NA	TRBV13	TRBJ2-6	TGTGCCAGCAGCTTAGTGGCAGGGCGTTCGTCCAACGTCCTGACTTTC	CASSLVAGRSSNVLTF
NA	NA	TRBV4-1	TRBJ2-7	TGCGCCAGCAGCCACAGACAGTTCTACGAGCAGTACTTC	CASSHRQFYEQYF
NA	NA	TRBV11-2	TRBJ2-5	TGTGCCAGCAGCCCCGGACAGAAAGAGACCCAGTACTTC	CASSPGQKETQYF
NA	NA	TRBV19	TRBJ2-7	TGTGCCAGGGGAGTTTACGAGCAGTACTTC	CARGVYEQYF
NA	TRBD1	TRBV7-2	TRBJ2-5	TGTGCCAGCAGCCCCACCGGGACAGGCCAAGAGACCCAGTACTTC	CASSPTGTGQETQYF